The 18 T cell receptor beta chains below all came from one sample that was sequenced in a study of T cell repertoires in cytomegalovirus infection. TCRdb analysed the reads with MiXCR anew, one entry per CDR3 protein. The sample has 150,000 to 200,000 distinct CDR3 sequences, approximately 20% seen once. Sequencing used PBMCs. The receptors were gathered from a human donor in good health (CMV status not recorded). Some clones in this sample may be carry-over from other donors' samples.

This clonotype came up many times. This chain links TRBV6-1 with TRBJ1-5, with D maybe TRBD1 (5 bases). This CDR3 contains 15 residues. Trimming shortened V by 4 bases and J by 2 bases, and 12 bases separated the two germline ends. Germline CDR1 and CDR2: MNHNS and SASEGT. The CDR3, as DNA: TGTGCCAGCAGTGGGGAGGGGCTCGGCAATCAGCCCCAGCATTTT. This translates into CASSGEGLGNQPQHF.

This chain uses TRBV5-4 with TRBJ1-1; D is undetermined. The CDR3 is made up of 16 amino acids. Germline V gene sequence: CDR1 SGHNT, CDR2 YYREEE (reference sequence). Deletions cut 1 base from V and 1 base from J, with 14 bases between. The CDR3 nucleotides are TGTGCCAGCAGCTTGCCCCCCCGCGGGCAGAACACTGAAGCTTTCTTT. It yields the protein CASSLPPRGQNTEAFF.

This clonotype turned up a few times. The CDR3 coding sequence is TGTGCCACCAGTGGGCAGGGGACCTCCTCGGGCAATCAGCCCCAGCATTTT. This encodes CATSGQGTSSGNQPQHF. J is TRBJ1-5 and V is TRBV24-1, with D possibly TRBD1 on 6 matching bases. Trimming shortened V by 5 bases and J by 2 bases, and 18 bases separated the two germline ends. CDR3 length equals 17 residues. The germline CDR1 and CDR2 sequences are KGHDR and SFDVKD.

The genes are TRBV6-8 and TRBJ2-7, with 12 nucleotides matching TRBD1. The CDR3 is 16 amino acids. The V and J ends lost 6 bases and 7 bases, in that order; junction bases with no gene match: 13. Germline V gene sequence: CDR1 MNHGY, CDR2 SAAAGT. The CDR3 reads CASRPGGGQGALEQYF. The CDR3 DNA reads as TGTGCCAGCAGACCTGGGGGGGGACAGGGGGCGTTGGAGCAGTACTTC.

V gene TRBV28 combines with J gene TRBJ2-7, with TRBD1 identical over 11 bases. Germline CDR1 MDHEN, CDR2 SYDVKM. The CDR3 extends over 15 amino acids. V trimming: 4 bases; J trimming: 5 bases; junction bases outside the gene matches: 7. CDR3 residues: CASSSPGQGVHEQYF. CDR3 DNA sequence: TGTGCCAGCAGTTCACCGGGACAGGGGGTCCACGAGCAGTACTTC.

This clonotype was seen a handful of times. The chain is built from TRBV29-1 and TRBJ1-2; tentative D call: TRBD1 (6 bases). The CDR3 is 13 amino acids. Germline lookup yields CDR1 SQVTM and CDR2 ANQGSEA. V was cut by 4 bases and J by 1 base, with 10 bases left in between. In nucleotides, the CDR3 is TGCAGCGTTGGGACAGCTTTTAACTATGGCTACACCTTC. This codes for CSVGTAFNYGYTF.

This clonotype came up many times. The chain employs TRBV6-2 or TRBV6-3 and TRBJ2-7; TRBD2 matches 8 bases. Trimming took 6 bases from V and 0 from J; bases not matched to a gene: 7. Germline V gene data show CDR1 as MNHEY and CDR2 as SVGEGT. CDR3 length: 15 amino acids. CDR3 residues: CASSSTSGSSYEQYF. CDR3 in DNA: TGTGCCAGCAGCTCCACTAGCGGTTCCTCCTACGAGCAGTACTTC.

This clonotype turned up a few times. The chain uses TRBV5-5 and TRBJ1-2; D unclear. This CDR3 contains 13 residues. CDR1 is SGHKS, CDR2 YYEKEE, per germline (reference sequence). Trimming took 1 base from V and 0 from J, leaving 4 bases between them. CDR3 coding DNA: TGTGCCAGCAGCTTGCAAGCTAACTATGGCTACACCTTC. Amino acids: CASSLQANYGYTF.

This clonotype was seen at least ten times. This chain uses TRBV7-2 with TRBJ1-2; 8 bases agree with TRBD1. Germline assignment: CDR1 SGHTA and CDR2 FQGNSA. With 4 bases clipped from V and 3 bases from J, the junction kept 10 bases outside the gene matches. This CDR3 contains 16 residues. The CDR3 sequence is CASSSTPGGGYYGYTF. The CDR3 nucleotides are TGTGCCAGCAGCTCGACACCAGGGGGCGGCTACTATGGCTACACCTTC.

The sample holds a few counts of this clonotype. In nucleotides, the CDR3 is TGTGCCAGCAGGGATAGCGGAGTCTTAGAGCAGTACTTC. Amino acid sequence: CASRDSGVLEQYF. This rearrangement joins TRBV28 to TRBJ2-7; perhaps TRBD2 as D (6 bases). Germline values: CDR1 MDHEN, CDR2 SYDVKM. V lost 6 bases and J 7 bases, leaving 16 bases between the germline ends. CDR3 size: 13 residues.

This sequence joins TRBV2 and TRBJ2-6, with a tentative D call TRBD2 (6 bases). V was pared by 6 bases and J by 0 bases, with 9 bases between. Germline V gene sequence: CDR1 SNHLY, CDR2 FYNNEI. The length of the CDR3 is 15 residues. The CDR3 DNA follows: TGTGCCAGCAGGGGACTGATCTCTGGGGCCAACGTCCTGACTTTC. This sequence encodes CASRGLISGANVLTF.

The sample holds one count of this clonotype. CDR3 residues: CASSLEGHPGTEAFF. In DNA, the CDR3 is TGTGCCAGCAGCTTGGAAGGCCACCCTGGGACTGAAGCTTTCTTT. V is TRBV5-5 and J is TRBJ1-1; D gene ambiguous. The CDR3 sequence is 15 residues long. CDR1 is SGHKS and CDR2 is YYEKEE in the germline V gene (reference sequence). V lost 0 bases and J 5 bases, leaving 14 bases between the germline ends. Drawing the rest from reference TRBV5-5 and TRBJ1-1, the complete variable domain is DAGVTQSPTHLIKTRGQQVTLRCSPISGHKSVSWYQQVLGQGPQFIFQYYEKEERGRGNFPDRFSARQFPNYSSELNVNALLLGDSALYLCASSLEGHPGTEAFFGQGTRLTVV.

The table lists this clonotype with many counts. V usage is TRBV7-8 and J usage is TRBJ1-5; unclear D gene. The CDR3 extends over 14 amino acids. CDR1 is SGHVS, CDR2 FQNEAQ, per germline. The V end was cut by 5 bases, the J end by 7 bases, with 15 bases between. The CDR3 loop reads CASSPSQGWQPQHF. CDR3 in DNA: TGTGCCAGCAGCCCTAGTCAAGGGTGGCAGCCCCAGCATTTT.

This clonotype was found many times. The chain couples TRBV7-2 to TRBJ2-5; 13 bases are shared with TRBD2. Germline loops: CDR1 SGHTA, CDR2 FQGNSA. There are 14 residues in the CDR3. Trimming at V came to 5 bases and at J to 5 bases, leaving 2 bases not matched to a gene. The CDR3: CASSKGLAGETQYF. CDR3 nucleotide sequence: TGTGCCAGCAGCAAGGGACTAGCGGGGGAGACCCAGTACTTC. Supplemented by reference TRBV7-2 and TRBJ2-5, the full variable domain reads GAGVSQSPSNKVTEKGKDVELRCDPISGHTALYWYRQSLGQGLEFLIYFQGNSAPDKSGLPSDRFSAERTGGSVSTLTIQRTQQEDSAVYLCASSKGLAGETQYFGPGTRLLVL.

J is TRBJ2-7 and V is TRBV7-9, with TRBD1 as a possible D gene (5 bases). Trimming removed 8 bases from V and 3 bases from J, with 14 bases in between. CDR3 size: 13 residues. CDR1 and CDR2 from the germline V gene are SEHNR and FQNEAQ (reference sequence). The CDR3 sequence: CASGGAGDYEQYF. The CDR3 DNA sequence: TGTGCCAGCGGTGGGGCAGGAGACTACGAGCAGTACTTC.

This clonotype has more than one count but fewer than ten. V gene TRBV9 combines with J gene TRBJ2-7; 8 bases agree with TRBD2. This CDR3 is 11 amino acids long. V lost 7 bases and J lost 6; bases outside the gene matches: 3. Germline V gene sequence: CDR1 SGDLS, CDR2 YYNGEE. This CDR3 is CASGGGSEQYF. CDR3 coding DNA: TGTGCCAGCGGCGGGGGGAGCGAGCAGTACTTC.

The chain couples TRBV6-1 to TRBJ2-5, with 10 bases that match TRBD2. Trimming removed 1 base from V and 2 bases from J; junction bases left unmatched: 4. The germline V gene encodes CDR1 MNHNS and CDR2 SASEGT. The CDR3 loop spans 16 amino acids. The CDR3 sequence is CASSEGSGGVQETQYF. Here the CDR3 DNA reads TGTGCCAGCAGTGAAGGCAGCGGGGGGGTACAAGAGACCCAGTACTTC.

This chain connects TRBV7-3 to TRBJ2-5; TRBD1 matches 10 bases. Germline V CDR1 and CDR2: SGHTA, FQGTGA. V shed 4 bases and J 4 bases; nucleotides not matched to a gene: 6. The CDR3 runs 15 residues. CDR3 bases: TGTGCCAGCAGCTCGGGACAGGGGTTCAGAGAGACCCAGTACTTC. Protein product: CASSSGQGFRETQYF.